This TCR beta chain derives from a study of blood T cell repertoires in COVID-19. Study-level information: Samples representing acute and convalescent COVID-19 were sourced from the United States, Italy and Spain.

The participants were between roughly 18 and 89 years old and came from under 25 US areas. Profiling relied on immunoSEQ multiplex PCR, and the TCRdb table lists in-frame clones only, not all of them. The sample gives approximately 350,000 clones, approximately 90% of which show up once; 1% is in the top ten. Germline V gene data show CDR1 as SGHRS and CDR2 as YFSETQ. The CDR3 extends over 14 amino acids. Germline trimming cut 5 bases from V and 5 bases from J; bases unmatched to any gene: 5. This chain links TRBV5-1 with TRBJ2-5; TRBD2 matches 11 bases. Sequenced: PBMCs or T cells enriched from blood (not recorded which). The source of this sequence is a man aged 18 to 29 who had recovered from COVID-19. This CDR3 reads CASRKLAGDETQYF. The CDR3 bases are TGCGCCAGCAGAAAACTAGCGGGGGATGAGACCCAGTACTTC.